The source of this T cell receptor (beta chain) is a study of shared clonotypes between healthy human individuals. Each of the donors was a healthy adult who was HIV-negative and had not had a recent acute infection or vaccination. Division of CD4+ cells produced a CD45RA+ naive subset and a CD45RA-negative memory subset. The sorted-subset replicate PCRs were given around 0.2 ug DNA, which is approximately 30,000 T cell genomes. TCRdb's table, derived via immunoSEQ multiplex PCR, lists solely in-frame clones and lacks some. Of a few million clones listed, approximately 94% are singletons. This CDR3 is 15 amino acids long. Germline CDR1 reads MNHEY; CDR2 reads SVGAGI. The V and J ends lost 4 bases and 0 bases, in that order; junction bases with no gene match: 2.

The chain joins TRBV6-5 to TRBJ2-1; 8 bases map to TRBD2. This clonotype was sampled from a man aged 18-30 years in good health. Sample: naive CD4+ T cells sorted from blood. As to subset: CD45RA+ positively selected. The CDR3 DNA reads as TGTGCCAGCAGTTCTAGCGGGCGCTCCTACAATGAGCAGTTCTTC. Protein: CASSSSGRSYNEQFF.